This is a list of T cell receptor beta chains from one sample in a study of identical twins. TCRdb passed the 5' RACE reads through MiXCR, listing each CDR3 protein once. The top ten clones hold roughly 1.8% of a sample with around 670,000 distinct CDR3 sequences, roughly 6% of them seen once. Sequenced input: naive T cells sorted from blood. The receptors originated from a young man in good health. CDR3s leave out the opening cysteine and the closing phenylalanine or tryptophan. Fields, in order: D gene, V gene, CDR3 length, J gene, CDR3 protein. A D gene is named only where the DNA matches it firmly.

>TRBD1|TRBV4-3|15|TRBJ2-2
ASSQSDRGLMAGELF
>-|TRBV3-1|10|TRBJ2-1
ASSLTWGEQF
>-|TRBV20-1|6|TRBJ1-1
SAPGAF
>-|TRBV10-3|10|TRBJ1-3
AISGAESTIY
>-|TRBV10-3|14|TRBJ2-1
AIRGLATSSYNEQF
>-|TRBV28|17|TRBJ2-4
ASSLWEDGASLAKNIQY
>-|TRBV20-1|13|TRBJ1-5
SAILITPGNQPQH
>-|TRBV15|13|TRBJ1-5
ATSRGPRGLGAQH
>-|TRBV4-2|12|TRBJ2-1
ASSQDRVEGEQF
>-|TRBV20-1|14|TRBJ1-5
SAPRARRDSNQPQH
>-|TRBV4-2|14|TRBJ1-6
ASSQDVGDDNSPLH
>-|TRBV25-1|9|TRBJ1-3
ASSAGNTIY
>TRBD2|TRBV18|15|TRBJ2-1
ASSPTGTSGSYNEQF
>-|TRBV7-2|13|TRBJ1-6
ASSLGNRNGSPLH
>TRBD2|TRBV23-1|17|TRBJ2-3
ASRSPVANGTRFLDTQY
>-|TRBV2|10|TRBJ2-1
ASSEDGKLGF
>-|TRBV12-3/TRBV12-4|13|TRBJ2-5
ASRITGQGGETQY
>TRBD1|TRBV7-3|14|TRBJ2-1
ASSPSGTGDLNEQF
>TRBD1|TRBV7-9|12|TRBJ2-7
ASSVRDSFYEQY
>-|TRBV12-3/TRBV12-4|13|TRBJ1-5
ASSLWLTVGQPQH
>TRBD2|TRBV6-1|14|TRBJ2-1
ASIRGRTSGSNEQF
>-|TRBV18|13|TRBJ2-4
ASSPPVLAKNIQY
>-|TRBV4-3|13|TRBJ1-2
ASSQGDSRNYGYT
>-|TRBV7-9|11|TRBJ2-5
ASLSVNQETQY
>-|TRBV29-1|9|TRBJ1-1
SVSIYTEAF
>-|TRBV3-1|9|TRBJ2-5
ASSQARGQY
>TRBD1|TRBV3-1|12|TRBJ2-1
ASSHRQGSTEQF
>-|TRBV19|13|TRBJ2-7
ASSSQQGEFDEQY
>TRBD1|TRBV2|14|TRBJ1-4
ASSKTGVPTNEKLF
>-|TRBV5-1|11|TRBJ2-3
ASSDRDTDTQY